The clone carrying this TCR beta chain is a singleton in its sample. Its matching antigen is unknown. This CDR3 has 15 amino acids. V lost 1 base, J lost 5 bases, and 14 bases lay in between. Germline CDR1 is SGHVS and CDR2 is FNYEAQ. The assay used deep level. Data came from immunoSEQ multiplex PCR; TCRdb stores just in-frame clones and leaves some out. The sample lists roughly 450,000 clones; approximately 79% were seen once. This sample is drawn from a study of shared clonotypes between healthy human individuals. Study-level information: Two female and a few male donors aged 18 to 49 were enrolled. General study results and limits: An anticipated effect of sequencing depth on clonotype sharing among donors was recognized.

All donors were healthy HIV-negative adults lacking recent acute infections or vaccinations. Sequenced input: PBMCs. This chain links TRBV7-6 with TRBJ1-2; D gene uncertain. This receptor was taken from a woman between 40 and 55 years old in good health. Some clones in this sample may be carry-over from other donors' samples. The CDR3 coding sequence is TGTGCCAGCAGCTTAGATTTAGGCGGGGTATATGGCTACACCTTC. Its protein product is CASSLDLGGVYGYTF.